This T cell receptor (beta chain) stems from a study of blood T cell repertoires in COVID-19. Study-level background: Whether acute or convalescent, the COVID-19 samples came from the United States, Italy and Spain. The analysed material was cDNA or gDNA that came from T cells, B-cell-depleted T cells, or PBMCs.

Original methodology: Amplifying reference gene primers gave estimates of nucleated cell counts. Clones were sequenced by immunoSEQ multiplex PCR, and TCRdb holds only the in-frame ones, with some missing. V, J and clone size reflect that table, while D and trimming were determined from the DNA. The sample records about 360,000 clones, more than 65% being singletons. This receptor was taken from a human donor with acute or convalescent COVID-19. The donor label of this sample is uncertain. Sequences were obtained from peripheral blood.

In DNA form, the CDR3 reads TGTGCCAGTAGTGCAGGAGGCTCCTATGGCTACACCTTC. Translating gives CASSAGGSYGYTF. The chain recombines TRBV19 with TRBJ1-2; D uncertain. The CDR3 loop spans 13 amino acids. CDR1 LNHDA and CDR2 SQIVND come from the germline V gene (reference sequence). Trimming stripped 5 bases from V and 4 bases from J, with 11 bases between.